This T cell receptor beta chain was captured in a study of human T cells and chemical hapten exposure. MiXCR, run by TCRdb on the RACE reads, gives a single entry per CDR3 protein. This sample has around 360,000 distinct CDR3 sequences, with about 6.3% found just once. Time point specified: patch test 2, 6 weeks after DPC sensitization. Treatment indicated: therapeutic diphenylcyclopropenone sensitization with weekly scalp DPC. The germline CDR1 and CDR2 sequences are MNHEY and SVGAGI. The CDR3 consists of 16 residues. V shed 2 bases and J shed 4 bases, with 17 bases lying between them. The table lists this clonotype with a few counts.

The material was whole blood, obtained in connection with sensitization to the hapten diphenylcyclopropenone (DPC). The chain couples TRBV6-5 to TRBJ1-1; D gene uncertain. This sequence was found in a woman younger than 35 with alopecia areata. Some clones in this sample may be carry-over from other donors' samples. The DNA for the CDR3 is TGTGCCAGCAGTTACATAGGCTCCCGACATTTCACTGAAGCTTTCTTT. Protein: CASSYIGSRHFTEAFF.